The rows below give T cell receptor beta chains drawn from one sample of a study of shared clonotypes between healthy human individuals. The repertoire was sequenced with immunoSEQ multiplex PCR; TCRdb's copy has only in-frame clones and lacks some. The sample has 2 million to 2.5 million clones; approximately 93% are singletons. Sample: naive CD4+ T cells from PBMCs. These receptors all come from a man between 18 and 29 years old in good health. Some clones in this sample may be carry-over from other donors' samples. Each CDR3 is given with its conserved first and last residue. Each record gives: J gene, V gene, D gene, clone size, CDR3 DNA, CDR3 protein. The D gene is left open where the match is weak. Part of the rows lack a size; the others show once, few, many or a class for expanded clones.

TRBJ1-2,TRBV29-1,.,.,TGCAGCGTTGAATTACCCGGGTTAGGCTACACCTTC,CSVELPGLGYTF
TRBJ2-3,TRBV29-1,TRBD2,once,TGCAGCGTGGCGACTAGCGGGAGCACAGATACGCAGTATTTT,CSVATSGSTDTQYF
TRBJ2-7,TRBV7-3,.,.,TGTGCCAGCAGCTTACAGAATAACTACGAGCAGTACTTC,CASSLQNNYEQYF
TRBJ2-7,TRBV2,TRBD2,.,TGTGCCAGCAGGGAGGGACTAGCGGGAGGAATTTACGAGCAGTACTTC,CASREGLAGGIYEQYF
TRBJ2-3,TRBV7-9,.,once,TGTGCCAGCAGACAGCCCGGGCGGGGCCTCACAGATACGCAGTATTTT,CASRQPGRGLTDTQYF
TRBJ1-4,TRBV18,.,once,TGTGCCAGCTCACCACCAAGCCGGGCGGGGGAACTGTTTTTT,CASSPPSRAGELFF
TRBJ2-1,TRBV7-6,.,.,TGTGCCAGCAGCCTCAGAGGCGCGGGATCTTCGTGGTATGAGCAGTTCTTC,CASSLRGAGSSWYEQFF
TRBJ2-5,TRBV4-3,.,.,TGCGCCAGCAGCCAAGCTAGAGGGGAGGCCGGGTTCGAGACCCAGTACTTC,CASSQARGEAGFETQYF
TRBJ2-1,TRBV5-1,TRBD2,.,TGCGCCAGCAGCTTGGGACTAGCGGAGGGGGATGAGCAGTTCTTC,CASSLGLAEGDEQFF
TRBJ2-1,TRBV5-5,.,once,TGTGCCAGCAGCAGCTTAGGAGGCAATGAGCAGTTCTTC,CASSSLGGNEQFF
TRBJ1-2,TRBV7-9,.,few,TGTGCCAGCAGCTTTAGGGGTACCTATGGCTACACCTTC,CASSFRGTYGYTF
TRBJ2-2,TRBV28,.,.,TGTGCCAGCAGTTTATGGGGCATTACTTCTAACACCGGGGAGCTGTTTTTT,CASSLWGITSNTGELFF
TRBJ2-2,TRBV7-2,.,.,TGTGCCAGCAGCTTACTCGGTACAGGGGAGCTGTTTTTT,CASSLLGTGELFF
TRBJ1-5,TRBV6-1,.,few,TGTGCCAGCAGCGACTTGGGTTATCAGCCCCAGCATTTT,CASSDLGYQPQHF
TRBJ2-1,TRBV7-3,TRBD2,.,TGTGCCAGCAGCTTAGGCGGGAGGGCCACTGAGCAGTTCTTC,CASSLGGRATEQFF
TRBJ1-2,TRBV6-1,.,.,TGTGCCAGCAGTGGGCAATTTCATGGCTACACCTTC,CASSGQFHGYTF
TRBJ2-1,TRBV6-6,.,.,TGTGCCAGCAGTTACGGTGAGTCAGCTGAGCAGTTCTTC,CASSYGESAEQFF
TRBJ2-3,TRBV28,.,.,TGTGCCAGCGAAGACTTAAAAAGGGGCACAGATACGCAGTATTTT,CASEDLKRGTDTQYF
TRBJ1-5,TRBV30,.,few,TGTGCCTGGAGCGCACCCCAGGCCAATCAGCCCCAGCATTTT,CAWSAPQANQPQHF
TRBJ1-1,TRBV7-2,.,.,TGTGCCAGCAGCTCTTTCCCTAGAGGGGCTGAAGGGTACACTGAAGCTTTCTTT,CASSSFPRGAEGYTEAFF
TRBJ1-1,TRBV27,TRBD1,.,TGTGCCAGCAGTCCGCGGCCGGGACAGGTGAACACTGAAGCTTTCTTT,CASSPRPGQVNTEAFF
TRBJ1-1,TRBV29-1,.,.,TGCAGCGTTGGAGGCACCTTGAACACTGAAGCTTTCTTT,CSVGGTLNTEAFF
TRBJ1-5,TRBV16,.,.,TGTGCCAGCAGCCAACAAAGTCCAGGCCAGCCCCAGCATTTT,CASSQQSPGQPQHF
TRBJ2-1,TRBV27,.,.,TGTGCCAGCAGGGGAAGCTCCTACAATGAGCAGTTCTTC,CASRGSSYNEQFF
TRBJ1-2,TRBV10-3,.,.,TGTGCCATCAGTGTTCGGAGGGTGGACGGCTATGGCTACACCTTC,CAISVRRVDGYGYTF
TRBJ1-2,TRBV6-1,TRBD1,.,TGTGCCAGCAGTGAGACAGGGGGATATGGCTACACCTTC,CASSETGGYGYTF
TRBJ2-4,TRBV5-1,TRBD1,.,TGCGCCAGCAGCCCGACGACAGGGGAGGAAAACATTCAGTACTTC,CASSPTTGEENIQYF
TRBJ2-7,TRBV19,.,.,TGTGCCAGTAGAAAAACGGGACTGGTAGACGAGCAGTACTTC,CASRKTGLVDEQYF
TRBJ1-2,TRBV5-6,.,.,TGTGCCAGCAGCTTCATACATGTCTGGAACTATGGCTACACCTTC,CASSFIHVWNYGYTF
TRBJ1-1,TRBV23-1,.,.,TGCGCCAGCCTGAGCACTGAAGCTTTCTTT,CASLSTEAFF
TRBJ2-4,TRBV6-5,TRBD1,.,TGTGCCAGCAGGGGCGGGACAGGGTCGTACTTC,CASRGGTGSYF
TRBJ2-3,TRBV6-1,TRBD2,.,TGTGCCAGCAGTGGACTAGCGGGAGTATATTTT,CASSGLAGVYF
TRBJ2-2,TRBV27,TRBD2,once,TGTGCCAGCATGACTAGCGGGAGGACCGGGGAGCTGTTTTTT,CASMTSGRTGELFF
TRBJ2-3,TRBV29-1,TRBD2,.,TGCAGCGTTGAAGGTTGGGTACGGGGGGGAACAGATACGCAGTATTTT,CSVEGWVRGGTDTQYF
TRBJ2-2,TRBV7-9,.,.,TGTGCCAGCAGCTTTTTAGGGACCGGGGAGCTGTTTTTT,CASSFLGTGELFF
TRBJ2-7,TRBV10-3,TRBD1,.,TGTGCCATCAGTACGACAGGGGCCTACGAGCAGTACTTC,CAISTTGAYEQYF
TRBJ2-1,TRBV9,TRBD1,.,TGTGCCAGCAGTGAGTACAGGGGGCCCAATGAGCAGTTCTTC,CASSEYRGPNEQFF
TRBJ1-1,TRBV11-2,.,.,TGTGCCAGCAGCTTAGCGAAAGGCACTGAAGCTTTCTTT,CASSLAKGTEAFF
TRBJ1-1,TRBV28,.,few,TGTGCCAGCAGTTTCTTCCGTGAGGGTACTGAAGCTTTCTTT,CASSFFREGTEAFF
TRBJ2-5,TRBV30,.,.,TGTGCCTGGAGCCCCCGAGCCCAAGAGACCCAGTACTTC,CAWSPRAQETQYF
TRBJ2-1,TRBV14,TRBD2,.,TGTGCCAGCACCGTAGCGGGAGGGGCCTACAATGAGCAGTTCTTC,CASTVAGGAYNEQFF
TRBJ1-5,TRBV19,.,.,TGTGCCAGTAGTATAGTTTTCCAGCCCCAGCATTTT,CASSIVFQPQHF
TRBJ1-6,TRBV2,TRBD1,.,TGTGCCAGCAGTGAAGGGACAGGGGGGGTTTATTCACCCCTCCACTTT,CASSEGTGGVYSPLHF
TRBJ2-5,TRBV7-9,.,.,TGTGCCAGCAGCCCTCTGGCCCGGAAAGAGACCCAGTACTTC,CASSPLARKETQYF